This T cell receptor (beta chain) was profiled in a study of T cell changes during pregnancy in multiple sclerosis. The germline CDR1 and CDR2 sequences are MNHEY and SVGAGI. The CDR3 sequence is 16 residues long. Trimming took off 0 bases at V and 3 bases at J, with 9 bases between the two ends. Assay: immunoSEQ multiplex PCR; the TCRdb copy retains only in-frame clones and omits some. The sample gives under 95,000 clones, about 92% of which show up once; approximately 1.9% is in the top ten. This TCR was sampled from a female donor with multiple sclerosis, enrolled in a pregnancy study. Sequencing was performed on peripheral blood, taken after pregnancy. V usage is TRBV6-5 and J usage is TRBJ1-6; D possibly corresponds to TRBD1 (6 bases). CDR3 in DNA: TGTGCCAGCAGTTACTCTAGGACAGTCTATAATTCACCCCTCCACTTT. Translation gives CASSYSRTVYNSPLHF.